The clone carrying this T cell receptor beta chain was found a few times. The data originate from a study of blood T cell repertoires in COVID-19. Libraries were prepared by immunoSEQ multiplex PCR; TCRdb keeps only in-frame clonotypes and omits some of them. The sample contains around 70,000 clones, 70% to 90% of which appear only once. The length of the CDR3 is 14 residues. The V gene's germline CDR1 is SNHLY and CDR2 FYNNEI. V was pared by 7 bases and J by 6 bases, with 9 bases of the junction left unmatched. The J gene is TRBJ2-7, the V gene TRBV2, with 10 bases lining up with TRBD2. The sequenced material came from peripheral blood. This clonotype was sampled from a woman older than 75 with active or convalescent COVID-19. The CDR3 sequence: CASTPTSGITEQYF. For the CDR3, the DNA is TGTGCCAGCACCCCTACTAGCGGGATTACCGAGCAGTACTTC.